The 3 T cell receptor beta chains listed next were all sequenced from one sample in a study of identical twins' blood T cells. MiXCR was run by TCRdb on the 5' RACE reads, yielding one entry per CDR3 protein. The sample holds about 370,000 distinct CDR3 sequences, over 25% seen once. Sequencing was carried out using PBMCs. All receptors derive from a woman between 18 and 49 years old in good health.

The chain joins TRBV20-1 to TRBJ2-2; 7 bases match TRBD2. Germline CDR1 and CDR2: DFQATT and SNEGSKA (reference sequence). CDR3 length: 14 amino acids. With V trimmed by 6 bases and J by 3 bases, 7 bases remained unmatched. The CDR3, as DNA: TGCAGTGCCGGCGGGAGATCTCACACCGGGGAGCTGTTTTTT. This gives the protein CSAGGRSHTGELFF.

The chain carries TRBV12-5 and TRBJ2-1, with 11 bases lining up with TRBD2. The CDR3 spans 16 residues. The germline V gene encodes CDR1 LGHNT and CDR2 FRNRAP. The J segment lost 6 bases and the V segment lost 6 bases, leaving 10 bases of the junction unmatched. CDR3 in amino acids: CASGRGLAGGTNEQFF. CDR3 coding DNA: TGTGCTAGTGGAAGGGGCCTAGCGGGGGGAACCAATGAGCAGTTCTTC.

In nucleotides, the CDR3 is TGCAGTGCTCCTGACAGGACCTCTGGAAACACCATATATTTT. This gives the protein CSAPDRTSGNTIYF. The V and J genes are TRBV20-1 and TRBJ1-3, with a possible D match to TRBD1 (6 bases). This CDR3 has 14 residues. Germline values: CDR1 DFQATT, CDR2 SNEGSKA (reference sequence). The V and J ends lost 5 bases and 0 bases respectively, with 11 bases between them.